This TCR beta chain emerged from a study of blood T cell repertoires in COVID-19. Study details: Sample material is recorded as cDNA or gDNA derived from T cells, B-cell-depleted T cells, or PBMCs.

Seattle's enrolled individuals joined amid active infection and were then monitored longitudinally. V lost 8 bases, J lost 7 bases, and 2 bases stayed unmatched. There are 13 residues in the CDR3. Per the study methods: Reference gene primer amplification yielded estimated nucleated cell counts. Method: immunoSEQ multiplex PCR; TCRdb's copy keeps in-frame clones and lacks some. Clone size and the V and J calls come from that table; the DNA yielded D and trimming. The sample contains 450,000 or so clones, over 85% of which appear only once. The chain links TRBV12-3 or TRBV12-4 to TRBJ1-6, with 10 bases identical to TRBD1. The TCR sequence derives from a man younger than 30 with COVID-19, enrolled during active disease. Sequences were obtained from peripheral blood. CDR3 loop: CASRTGGNSPLHF. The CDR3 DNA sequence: TGTGCCAGCCGGACAGGGGGGAATTCACCCCTCCACTTT.